This T cell receptor (beta chain) was sequenced during a study of cytomegalovirus exposure and HLA in healthy donors. Trimming stripped 5 bases from V and 7 bases from J, with 15 bases between. Looked up from germline, CDR1 is MDHEN and CDR2 is SYDVKM. This CDR3 has 13 amino acids. The primer mix had 60 Vbeta and 13 Jbeta primers. Clones were sequenced by immunoSEQ multiplex PCR, and TCRdb holds only the in-frame ones, with some missing. The sample contains roughly 150,000 clones, around four fifths of which appear only once. The sequencing sample was made of PBMCs. The chain is built from TRBV28 and TRBJ2-7; D remains ambiguous. The TCR originated in a man aged 25-45 years in good health and CMV-seronegative. This CDR3 is CASSLTPQREQYF. The CDR3 DNA is TGTGCCAGCAGTCTGACACCCCAAAGGGAGCAGTACTTC.